These 19 T cell receptor beta chains were all obtained from the same sample, sequenced in a study of identical twins (dated by TCRdb to about 2016). The method behind the library was 5' RACE. Instrument used: Illumina HiSeq 2000. TCRdb handled the public reads itself, with Q25 trimming in fastp and clone calling in MiXCR, and kept productive beta chains. Here each entry gathers all rows of one CDR3 protein and keeps the most common genes and DNA. The sample includes approximately 470,000 distinct CDR3 sequences, with 13% to 15% observed a single time. More than 0.5% of the sample comes from the top ten. This sample also appeared in a second study, on yellow fever vaccine responses in identical twins.

Sequenced material: CD4+ T cells sorted from blood. These receptor sequences come from a woman between 18 and 30 years old in good health.

The rearrangement uses TRBV27 and TRBJ1-5; D gene ambiguous. Trimming stripped 2 bases from V and 2 bases from J, with 7 bases between. Germline V gene data show CDR1 as MNHEY and CDR2 as SMNVEV (reference sequence). This CDR3 contains 14 residues. As DNA, the CDR3 is TGTGCCAGCAGTTTACTTAATGGCAATCAGCCCCAGCATTTT. This translates into CASSLLNGNQPQHF.

The chain combines TRBV29-1 with TRBJ2-7; 10 bases map to TRBD1. Germline CDR1 SQVTM, CDR2 ANQGSEA. The CDR3 runs to 14 residues. J gave up 4 bases and V 4 bases, and 7 bases lay outside the gene matches. DNA for the CDR3: TGCAGCGTTGTTCCGGGACAGGGGCGGTACGAGCAGTACTTC. Its translation: CSVVPGQGRYEQYF.

This clonotype was observed a few times. J is TRBJ2-1 and V is TRBV12-5; D is possibly TRBD1 (6 bases). V lost 2 bases and J lost 5, with 19 bases in between. This CDR3 contains 17 residues. The germline gives CDR1 LGHNT, CDR2 FRNRAP. The CDR3 DNA reads TGTGCTAGTGGTTTGACCACAGGGTTGATTGCCCACAATGAGCAGTTCTTC. This translates into CASGLTTGLIAHNEQFF.

This clonotype was picked up a small number of times. The CDR3 loop is CASSYGGTQTGELFF. CDR3 in DNA: TGCGCCAGCAGCTATGGGGGGACCCAAACCGGGGAGCTGTTTTTT. This chain connects TRBV4-3 to TRBJ2-2; possibly TRBD2 for D (6 bases). CDR1 is LGHNA, CDR2 YSLEER, per germline. Trimming took off 5 bases at V and 5 bases at J, with 15 bases between the two ends. The CDR3 is 15 amino acids.

This clonotype occurred a few times. The chain joins TRBV6-1 to TRBJ2-1, with D possibly matching TRBD2 (5 bases). V was shortened by 6 bases and J by 10 bases, with 16 bases between the two germline ends. Per germline, CDR1 MNHNS and CDR2 SASEGT. The CDR3 has 13 residues. This CDR3 reads CASRVGSSGEQFF. CDR3 bases: TGTGCCAGCAGGGTAGGGAGTTCGGGCGAGCAGTTCTTC.

V and J are TRBV24-1 and TRBJ2-7, with a weak D call TRBD1 (6 bases). CDR1 KGHDR and CDR2 SFDVKD come from the germline V gene. The CDR3 totals 15 residues. Trimming left V 4 bases short and J 1 base short, with 13 bases between. The CDR3 sequence: CATSESGTRSYEQYF. CDR3 nucleotide sequence: TGTGCCACCAGTGAGTCCGGGACAAGGTCCTACGAGCAGTACTTC.

This sequence joins TRBV10-1 and TRBJ1-2; D unclear. Looked up from germline, CDR1 is WNHNN and CDR2 is SYGVQD (reference sequence). The CDR3 runs to 14 residues. Trimming removed 8 bases from V and 4 bases from J, with 17 bases in between. For the CDR3, the DNA is TGCGCCAGCGAGACTTGGAAGGGTGGCTATGGCTACACCTTC. Protein sequence: CASETWKGGYGYTF.

This clonotype was seen at least ten times. The gene calls are TRBV20-1 and TRBJ2-1, with TRBD2 matching 8 bases. Germline V gives CDR1 DFQATT, CDR2 SNEGSKA (reference sequence). Trimming at V came to 6 bases and at J to 2 bases, leaving 15 bases not matched to a gene. CDR3 length equals 17 residues. Here the CDR3 reads CSAAPLTSAETYNEQFF. CDR3 sequence (DNA): TGCAGTGCAGCCCCTTTGACTAGCGCGGAAACCTACAATGAGCAGTTCTTC.

The chain employs TRBV7-2 and TRBJ2-1; 9 bases agree with TRBD2. Germline assignment: CDR1 SGHTA and CDR2 FQGNSA. Losses at the gene ends were 1 base for V and 10 bases for J; bases not matched to a gene: 8. The CDR3 has 15 amino acids. The CDR3: CASSLGGGRAGEQFF. The CDR3 nucleotides are TGTGCCAGCAGCTTAGGTGGCGGGAGGGCCGGAGAGCAGTTCTTC.

This clonotype was seen more than once but under ten times. This chain uses TRBV15 with TRBJ2-1, with a tentative D call TRBD1 (5 bases). The V gene lost 4 bases and the J gene lost 4 bases, with 5 bases spanning the gap. The CDR3 has 12 amino acids. In germline, CDR1 is LNHNV, CDR2 YYDKDF (reference sequence). The CDR3 DNA reads as TGTGCCACCAGCACAGGGTACAATGAGCAGTTCTTC. Its translation is CATSTGYNEQFF.

This clonotype has only a few counts. The chain uses TRBV6-1 and TRBJ2-5; 7 bases are shared with TRBD2. V lost 3 bases and J lost 5; bases outside the gene matches: 3. Germline V gives CDR1 MNHNS, CDR2 SASEGT. This CDR3 is 13 amino acids long. CDR3 in amino acids: CASSDGLDETQYF. CDR3 DNA sequence: TGTGCCAGCAGTGACGGACTAGACGAGACCCAGTACTTC.

This clonotype has a handful of counts. The V and J genes are TRBV15 and TRBJ2-5, with D tentatively TRBD2 (6 bases). V lost 3 bases to trimming and J lost 7 bases, with 12 bases between them. Germline loops: CDR1 LNHNV, CDR2 YYDKDF (reference sequence). This CDR3 is 13 amino acids long. The CDR3 nucleotides are TGTGCCACCAGCAGGAGCAAGGAGGGGACCCAGTACTTC. Translating gives CATSRSKEGTQYF. Supplemented by reference TRBV15 and TRBJ2-5, the full variable domain reads DAMVIQNPRYQVTQFGKPVTLSCSQTLNHNVMYWYQQKSSQAPKLLFHYYDKDFNNEADTPDNFQSRRPNTSFCFLDIRSPGLGDTAMYLCATSRSKEGTQYFGPGTRLLVL.

The chain combines TRBV3-1 with TRBJ2-3; D gene unclear. The CDR3 is 16 amino acids. Trimming stripped 1 base from V and 1 base from J, with 12 bases between. Germline CDR1 LGHDT, CDR2 YNNKEL (reference sequence). CDR3 amino acids: CASSQGYPLCTDTQYF. CDR3 nucleotide sequence: TGTGCCAGCAGCCAAGGGTATCCACTTTGCACAGATACGCAGTATTTT.

This chain joins TRBV28 and TRBJ1-4; D not resolved. From germline, CDR1 is MDHEN and CDR2 SYDVKM. CDR3 length: 13 amino acids. V shed 2 bases and J shed 5 bases, with 6 bases lying between them. This chain's CDR3 is CASSLPYNEKLFF. Written as DNA, the CDR3 is TGTGCCAGCAGTTTACCCTACAATGAAAAACTGTTTTTT.

The V gene is TRBV19, the J gene TRBJ1-6; D is ambiguous. Trimming shortened V by 5 bases and J by 0 bases, and 11 bases separated the two germline ends. Per germline, CDR1 LNHDA and CDR2 SQIVND (reference sequence). This CDR3 is 16 amino acids long. Here the CDR3 DNA reads TGTGCCAGTAGTTTGACGGTCAGCTCCTATAATTCACCCCTCCACTTT. Its protein product is CASSLTVSSYNSPLHF.

This chain links TRBV5-1 with TRBJ2-7, with a tentative D call TRBD1 (5 bases). The CDR3 totals 14 residues. V dropped 4 bases and J dropped 0 bases, with 11 bases sitting between them. Per the germline V gene, CDR1 is SGHRS and CDR2 is YFSETQ. The CDR3 protein is CASSADTHSYEQYF. DNA of the CDR3: TGCGCCAGCAGCGCGGACACGCACTCCTACGAGCAGTACTTC.

This clonotype came up a few times. The chain carries TRBV4-3 and TRBJ2-5; 7 bases fit TRBD2. V dropped 1 base and J dropped 5; count of bases not matched to a gene: 10. The CDR3 loop spans 16 amino acids. Germline loops: CDR1 LGHNA, CDR2 YSLEER. The DNA for the CDR3 is TGCGCCAGCAGCCAAGGGGGAGCGGGACGAACGGAGACCCAGTACTTC. Protein: CASSQGGAGRTETQYF.

The chain couples TRBV7-9 to TRBJ1-2; TRBD1 matches 7 bases. The CDR3 contains 17 residues. V was clipped by 5 bases and J by 5 bases; unmatched bases: 17. Germline V CDR1 and CDR2: SEHNR, FQNEAQ (reference sequence). The CDR3 nucleotides are TGTGCCAGCAGCCCAGCAGCCAGGCTGGGACAGCCATATGGCTACACCTTC. Protein product: CASSPAARLGQPYGYTF.

V is TRBV3-1 and J is TRBJ2-5; TRBD2 aligns across 9 bases. Unmatched junction bases numbered 8, after V lost 4 bases and J lost 2 bases. The CDR3 extends over 16 amino acids. Per the germline V gene, CDR1 is LGHDT and CDR2 is YNNKEL (reference sequence). In DNA form, the CDR3 reads TGTGCCAGCAGCCCCGCCAGCGGGGGGCGGCAAGAGACCCAGTACTTC. Residues: CASSPASGGRQETQYF.